This T cell receptor beta chain was recorded in a study of blood T cells in healthy people across ages. Study-level points and caveats: With age, beta diversity per million T cells declined roughly linearly, significantly by approximately 41. Diversity of TCR beta correlated strongly with naive T cell percentage. Long-lived and aged donors differed, with more naive CD4+ cells and higher diversity in the long-lived.

Then a second PCR, running roughly 7 to 11 cycles, was carried out with a sample-barcoded 5' primer and a J-beta primer mix. One entry per CDR3 protein, called by TCRdb with MiXCR from the 5' RACE reads. The sample carries about 970,000 distinct CDR3 sequences, roughly 51% recorded once. Every sample yielded at least 6.5 million isolated PBMCs. The germline V and J ends were trimmed by 5 bases and 7 bases, with 14 bases remaining between them. The CDR3 totals 14 residues. Germline V gene data show CDR1 as SGHTA and CDR2 as FQGNSA. Remarks on this clonotype: No antigen is known for it.

The specimen sequenced was blood. The J gene is TRBJ2-2, the V gene TRBV7-2, with D perhaps assigned TRBD1 or TRBD2 (6 bases each). The TCR originated in a woman between 55 and 75 years old in good health. Here the CDR3 reads CASSVRGGFGELFF. DNA of the CDR3: TGTGCCAGCAGCGTTAGAGGGGGGTTCGGGGAGCTGTTTTTT.